A selection of T cell receptor beta chains follows, all from one sample in a study of response to subunit inactivated influenza vaccine. TCRdb ran MiXCR on the RT-PCR reads and lists one entry per CDR3 protein. The repertoire holds some 800,000 distinct CDR3 sequences, with about 20% as singletons. The starting material was PBMCs from blood, obtained less than 6 days after vaccination. These receptor sequences come from a man aged 50 to 60 who received an inactivated influenza vaccine. The CDR3 runs from the conserved cysteine through the conserved F or W. D genes are given only for firm matches. Size is stated for part of the rows, as once, few or many counts, or as a class when the clone is expanded.

DNA: TGTGCCAGCAGGAGAGAGCAGAACACTGAAGCTTTCTTT
CDR3: CASRREQNTEAFF
size: few
D: .
V: TRBV6-4
J: TRBJ1-1
length: 13

DNA: TGTGCCAGCAGTTTAGCGCGGGGCAGGGGGCTGTACAATGAGCAGTTCTTC
CDR3: CASSLARGRGLYNEQFF
size: .
D: TRBD1
V: TRBV12-3/TRBV12-4
J: TRBJ2-1
length: 17

DNA: TGTGCCAGCAGTCCGGGGACTACTGGGGCCAACGTCCTGACTTTC
CDR3: CASSPGTTGANVLTF
size: .
D: TRBD2
V: TRBV27
J: TRBJ2-6
length: 15

DNA: TGTGCCAGCAGTTACGCAGGGGGGGAGGATACGCAGTATTTT
CDR3: CASSYAGGEDTQYF
size: .
D: .
V: TRBV6-2/TRBV6-3
J: TRBJ2-3
length: 14

DNA: TGTGCCAGCAGCCGCGATACAGGGGAAGCTTTCTTT
CDR3: CASSRDTGEAFF
size: few
D: .
V: TRBV4-2
J: TRBJ1-1
length: 12

DNA: TGTGCCAGCAGCCCAGCGGGACGGAAGAACACTGAAGCTTTCTTT
CDR3: CASSPAGRKNTEAFF
size: few
D: .
V: TRBV12-3/TRBV12-4
J: TRBJ1-1
length: 15

DNA: TGTGCCAGCAGCTTCGGGACTAGCGGGAGGGCCCTCGGCGAGCAGTACTTC
CDR3: CASSFGTSGRALGEQYF
size: .
D: TRBD2
V: TRBV7-8
J: TRBJ2-7
length: 17

DNA: TGTGCCAGCAGCTTTGCCCTGACAGGGGCGGATCAGCCCCAGCATTTT
CDR3: CASSFALTGADQPQHF
size: .
D: TRBD1
V: TRBV7-9
J: TRBJ1-5
length: 16

DNA: TGTGCCACCAGCAGAGATCACGTGACAGGGGTTTACAATGAGCAGTTCTTC
CDR3: CATSRDHVTGVYNEQFF
size: few
D: TRBD1
V: TRBV15
J: TRBJ2-1
length: 17

DNA: TGCGCCAGAGCCTACGAGCAGTACTTC
CDR3: CARAYEQYF
size: .
D: .
V: TRBV10-1
J: TRBJ2-7
length: 9

DNA: TGCGCCAGCAGCTTCAGGGCGTCCGGGGACACTGAAGCTTTCTTT
CDR3: CASSFRASGDTEAFF
size: many
D: .
V: TRBV5-1
J: TRBJ1-1
length: 15

DNA: TGTGCCAGCAGCTTAGGGCCAGTAATCTACACCTTC
CDR3: CASSLGPVIYTF
size: few
D: .
V: TRBV7-2
J: TRBJ1-2
length: 12

DNA: TGCGCCAGCAGCGAGGGACGCCCGAGCACAGATACGCAGTATTTT
CDR3: CASSEGRPSTDTQYF
size: .
D: .
V: TRBV5-1
J: TRBJ2-3
length: 15

DNA: TGTGCCATCAGCCCCTCACTCGGCACCGGGGAGCTGTTTTTT
CDR3: CAISPSLGTGELFF
size: .
D: .
V: TRBV10-3
J: TRBJ2-2
length: 14

DNA: TGTGCCACCGGGACAGCGATTTATCAGCCCCAGCATTTT
CDR3: CATGTAIYQPQHF
size: few
D: TRBD1
V: TRBV10-3
J: TRBJ1-5
length: 13

DNA: TGCAGCGTTGAAGATCGGCAGGGCGACGAGCAGTACTTC
CDR3: CSVEDRQGDEQYF
size: few
D: .
V: TRBV29-1
J: TRBJ2-7
length: 13

DNA: TGTGCCAGCAGCCCAGCGTGGGGGGAAAAACTGTTTTTT
CDR3: CASSPAWGEKLFF
size: .
D: .
V: TRBV4-2
J: TRBJ1-4
length: 13

DNA: TGTGCCAGCAGCCGAGAAGCCCTAGTCCGGCGGCTGAATGAGCAGTTCTTC
CDR3: CASSREALVRRLNEQFF
size: few
D: .
V: TRBV11-3
J: TRBJ2-1
length: 17

DNA: TGCGCCAGCAGCCCGCTTAGCGGTAGTGTCGATACGCAGTATTTT
CDR3: CASSPLSGSVDTQYF
size: few
D: .
V: TRBV4-3
J: TRBJ2-3
length: 15

DNA: TGCGCCAGCAGCCAAGACCCCCTCGTTAGCGGGAGCTCCTACGAGCAGTACTTC
CDR3: CASSQDPLVSGSSYEQYF
size: few
D: TRBD2
V: TRBV4-3
J: TRBJ2-7
length: 18

DNA: TGTGCCAGCAGACGCCAGACAATTGGTACTGAAGCTTTCTTT
CDR3: CASRRQTIGTEAFF
size: .
D: .
V: TRBV12-3/TRBV12-4
J: TRBJ1-1
length: 14

DNA: TGCGCCAGCAGCCAAGAACAGCCCTCCTACGAGCAGTACTTC
CDR3: CASSQEQPSYEQYF
size: few
D: .
V: TRBV4-3
J: TRBJ2-7
length: 14

DNA: TGTGCCAGTAGTATAAATCCGGGCTCCTATAGCAATCAGCCCCAGCATTTT
CDR3: CASSINPGSYSNQPQHF
size: .
D: .
V: TRBV19
J: TRBJ1-5
length: 17

DNA: TGTGCCAGCACCCAACTAGCGGGGGGGCTTGGTGAGCAGTTCTTC
CDR3: CASTQLAGGLGEQFF
size: few
D: TRBD2
V: TRBV12-3/TRBV12-4
J: TRBJ2-1
length: 15

DNA: TGTGCCAGCAGCTCTAAGGCACCAAGCGAGCAGTACTTC
CDR3: CASSSKAPSEQYF
size: few
D: .
V: TRBV7-6
J: TRBJ2-7
length: 13

DNA: TGTGCCAGTAGTTGGGGGACAGGAAATCCCTACGAGCAGTACTTC
CDR3: CASSWGTGNPYEQYF
size: .
D: TRBD1
V: TRBV19
J: TRBJ2-7
length: 15

DNA: TGTGCCAGCAGCGCTACTAGCGGGAGTATCAATACGCAGTATTTT
CDR3: CASSATSGSINTQYF
size: few
D: TRBD2
V: TRBV6-4
J: TRBJ2-3
length: 15

DNA: TGTGCCAGCAGCTTAGTGGCTAGCGGGAGTATCTCCTACAATGAGCAGTTCTTC
CDR3: CASSLVASGSISYNEQFF
size: few
D: TRBD2
V: TRBV11-2
J: TRBJ2-1
length: 18

DNA: TGTGCCAGCAGCCTTGGTGGAGTGCAGTTCTTC
CDR3: CASSLGGVQFF
size: many
D: .
V: TRBV12-3/TRBV12-4
J: TRBJ2-1
length: 11

DNA: TGTGCCAGCAGCCATGGACTAGAGGGTAAAAATGAGCAGTTCTTC
CDR3: CASSHGLEGKNEQFF
size: .
D: TRBD2
V: TRBV7-8
J: TRBJ2-1
length: 15

DNA: TGTACCAGCAGTTCTCAGACAGGGTACTCCTACAATGAGCAGTTCTTC
CDR3: CTSSSQTGYSYNEQFF
size: .
D: TRBD1
V: TRBV28
J: TRBJ2-1
length: 16

DNA: TGTGCCAGCAGCCTGATGACCCGAGATCGGTTCTTC
CDR3: CASSLMTRDRFF
size: few
D: .
V: TRBV27
J: TRBJ2-1
length: 12

DNA: TGTGCCAGCAGTCTCACAGGGAGTAGCTCCTACAATGAGCAGTTCTTC
CDR3: CASSLTGSSSYNEQFF
size: few
D: .
V: TRBV25-1
J: TRBJ2-1
length: 16

DNA: TGTGCCATCAGTGAGTCCTCCGACTCCTACGAGCAGTACTTC
CDR3: CAISESSDSYEQYF
size: .
D: .
V: TRBV10-3
J: TRBJ2-7
length: 14

DNA: TGTGCCAGCAGTTACTCGCCCAGCGGTAGCGGGGGAACAGATACGCAGTATTTT
CDR3: CASSYSPSGSGGTDTQYF
size: few
D: TRBD2
V: TRBV6-5
J: TRBJ2-3
length: 18

DNA: TGCAGTGCTAGAGATCTAGACTACTACGAGCAGTACTTC
CDR3: CSARDLDYYEQYF
size: .
D: .
V: TRBV20-1
J: TRBJ2-7
length: 13

DNA: TGTGCCAGCAGCGTAGGCCCGACAGTCGCCCTTGAAGCTTTCTTT
CDR3: CASSVGPTVALEAFF
size: few
D: .
V: TRBV9
J: TRBJ1-1
length: 15

DNA: TGTGCCAGCAGTCCGGAAGCTAGCACAGATACGCAGTATTTT
CDR3: CASSPEASTDTQYF
size: few
D: .
V: TRBV12-3/TRBV12-4
J: TRBJ2-3
length: 14

DNA: TGTGCCAGCAGGCCAAATACAGGAACCTACAATGAGCAGTTCTTC
CDR3: CASRPNTGTYNEQFF
size: .
D: .
V: TRBV7-2
J: TRBJ2-1
length: 15

DNA: TGTGCCAGCAGTTTTCGCGGGAGGGGGGCCAAAAACATTCAGTACTTC
CDR3: CASSFRGRGAKNIQYF
size: .
D: TRBD2
V: TRBV12-3/TRBV12-4
J: TRBJ2-4
length: 16

DNA: TGTGCCAGCAGTTTCATGGACATCGGGGAGCTGTTTTTT
CDR3: CASSFMDIGELFF
size: few
D: .
V: TRBV12-3/TRBV12-4
J: TRBJ2-2
length: 13

DNA: TGCAGCGTGGAACAGGTGACTCGGGAGACCCAGTACTTC
CDR3: CSVEQVTRETQYF
size: .
D: .
V: TRBV29-1
J: TRBJ2-5
length: 13

DNA: TGCAGTGTTTGGGGGAGGACCTACAATGAGCAGTTCTTC
CDR3: CSVWGRTYNEQFF
size: .
D: .
V: TRBV20-1
J: TRBJ2-1
length: 13

DNA: TGCAGTGCTACATCTGGGGGTGACACTGAAGCTTTCTTT
CDR3: CSATSGGDTEAFF
size: few
D: .
V: TRBV20-1
J: TRBJ1-1
length: 13

DNA: TGTGCCAGCAGAGAAGGGGATTATAGCAATCAGCCCCAGCATTTT
CDR3: CASREGDYSNQPQHF
size: few
D: .
V: TRBV6-1
J: TRBJ1-5
length: 15

DNA: TGTGCCAGCAGTTTAGTGGGGTTGCGGGGGGGCCGGTGGACCCAGTACTTC
CDR3: CASSLVGLRGGRWTQYF
size: .
D: TRBD2
V: TRBV12-3/TRBV12-4
J: TRBJ2-5
length: 17